These T cell receptor beta chains were read from a single sample in a study of cytomegalovirus exposure and HLA in healthy donors. The method was immunoSEQ multiplex PCR; TCRdb's version includes in-frame clones alone and lacks a portion of them. The sample has 75,000 to 90,000 clones, approximately 80% seen once. Sequencing was done on a sample of PBMCs. These receptor sequences come from a human donor in good health. The CDR3 runs from the conserved cysteine through the conserved F or W. A D gene is named only where the DNA matches it firmly. The listing skips clone size in some rows; elsewhere it reads once, few, many or a size class.

clone size	V gene	D gene	J gene	CDR3 protein	CDR3 DNA
NA	TRBV27	NA	TRBJ1-1	CASSLGGGNTEAFF	TGTGCCAGCAGTTTAGGAGGAGGGAACACTGAAGCTTTCTTT
NA	TRBV6-1	NA	TRBJ1-2	CASSLLGGGDGYTF	TGTGCCAGCAGCCTACTGGGCGGGGGCGATGGCTACACCTTC
NA	TRBV27	NA	TRBJ2-1	CATTRGIGDLFF	TGTGCCACCACTCGGGGAATCGGGGATCTGTTCTTC
NA	TRBV12-5	TRBD2	TRBJ2-1	CASGPPSGLADNEQFF	TGTGCTAGTGGGCCCCCCTCCGGACTAGCGGACAATGAGCAGTTCTTC
few	TRBV6-5	NA	TRBJ1-5	CASTRGHNQPQHF	TGTGCCAGCACGAGAGGGCACAATCAGCCCCAGCATTTT
NA	TRBV6-1	NA	TRBJ2-7	CASSGIGVYTYEQYF	TGTGCCAGCAGTGGGATAGGGGTCTACACCTACGAGCAGTACTTC
NA	TRBV5-1	TRBD1	TRBJ2-1	CASSSGGQGAYEQFF	TGCGCCAGCAGCTCCGGGGGACAGGGGGCATATGAGCAGTTCTTC
NA	TRBV6-5	TRBD1	TRBJ2-7	CASSYLPGQGGYEQYF	TGTGCCAGCAGTTACTTACCGGGACAGGGGGGGTACGAGCAGTACTTC
once	TRBV10-3	NA	TRBJ1-5	CATTQDSYYDSNQPQHF	TGTGCCACCACTCAGGACAGTTACTACGATAGCAATCAGCCCCAGCATTTT
once	TRBV30	NA	TRBJ1-1	CAWKKSAEAFF	TGTGCCTGGAAGAAGAGCGCTGAAGCTTTCTTT
NA	TRBV4-3	NA	TRBJ1-2	CASSQDTGGGQGYTF	TGCGCCAGCAGCCAAGATACGGGCGGGGGCCAGGGCTACACCTTC
NA	TRBV30	NA	TRBJ2-5	CAWSPGVGETQYF	TGTGCCTGGAGTCCGGGGGTCGGAGAGACCCAGTACTTC
once	TRBV7-2	TRBD2	TRBJ2-1	CASSLASGGAEFF	TGTGCCAGCAGCTTAGCGAGCGGGGGGGCCGAGTTCTTC
NA	TRBV4-2	NA	TRBJ1-2	CASSQEAASYGYTF	TGTGCCAGCAGCCAAGAAGCGGCTTCGTATGGCTACACCTTC
NA	TRBV10-3	TRBD2	TRBJ2-7	CAIRTSGGDPYEQYF	TGTGCCATCAGAACTAGCGGGGGGGACCCCTACGAGCAGTACTTC
NA	TRBV6-1	TRBD1	TRBJ2-5	CASSESVTGVRWETQYF	TGTGCCAGCAGTGAATCGGTGACAGGGGTTCGTTGGGAGACCCAGTACTTC
NA	TRBV7-9	TRBD1	TRBJ1-1	CASSLADRANTEAFF	TGTGCCAGCAGCTTAGCCGACAGGGCGAACACTGAAGCTTTCTTT
few	TRBV2	TRBD2	TRBJ2-7	CASRGGVREQYF	TGTGCCAGCAGGGGAGGGGTCAGAGAGCAGTACTTC
NA	TRBV15	NA	TRBJ2-7	CATSSGRGAYEQYF	TGTGCCACCAGCAGTGGCAGGGGGGCCTACGAGCAGTACTTC
NA	TRBV11-3	TRBD1	TRBJ2-5	CASSSQGAQETQYF	TGTGCCAGCAGCTCCCAGGGGGCTCAGGAGACCCAGTACTTC
NA	TRBV5-1	NA	TRBJ1-1	CASSLGSGGTEAFF	TGCGCCAGCAGCCTTGGGTCGGGGGGCACTGAAGCTTTCTTT
NA	TRBV7-9	NA	TRBJ1-5	CASSGTGTDQPQHF	TGTGCCAGCAGCGGAACGGGTACGGATCAGCCCCAGCATTTT
NA	TRBV6-5	NA	TRBJ2-5	CASSAPGVETQYF	TGTGCCAGCAGTGCCCCGGGGGTTGAGACCCAGTACTTC
NA	TRBV2	TRBD1	TRBJ1-2	CASSPGTGKCGYTF	TGTGCCAGCAGTCCAGGGACAGGGAAGTGTGGCTACACCTTC
NA	TRBV7-7	TRBD1	TRBJ2-7	CASSVRQGEGRYEQYF	TGTGCTAGCAGCGTCCGCCAGGGGGAAGGCCGCTACGAGCAGTACTTC
NA	TRBV29-1	TRBD2	TRBJ2-3	CSVPSGGTDTQYF	TGCAGCGTTCCTAGCGGGGGAACAGATACGCAGTATTTT
NA	TRBV6-5	NA	TRBJ1-6	CASSRWTANSPLHF	TGTGCCAGCAGCCGATGGACAGCCAATTCACCCCTCCACTTT
NA	TRBV12-5	TRBD2	TRBJ2-2	CASGQRGTGTGELFF	TGTGCTAGTGGCCAGCGGGGGACGGGCACCGGGGAGCTGTTTTTT
NA	TRBV6-4	NA	TRBJ1-1	CASSDGEQGLNTEAFF	TGTGCCAGCAGTGATGGGGAACAGGGCCTGAACACTGAAGCTTTCTTT
NA	TRBV6-5	TRBD1	TRBJ1-5	CASRLQGVGNQPQHF	TGTGCCAGCAGATTACAGGGGGTTGGCAATCAGCCCCAGCATTTT
NA	TRBV20-1	TRBD1	TRBJ2-7	CSASNRGEQYF	TGCAGTGCTAGTAACAGGGGCGAGCAGTACTTC
NA	TRBV6-1	TRBD1	TRBJ1-2	CASSPGQGPFGYTF	TGTGCCAGCAGCCCCGGACAGGGTCCATTTGGCTACACCTTC
few	TRBV30	TRBD1	TRBJ1-1	CAWSRTGGTEAFF	TGTGCCTGGAGTAGGACAGGGGGCACTGAAGCTTTCTTT
NA	TRBV27	NA	TRBJ2-5	CASSTRGRKIGETQYF	TGTGCCAGCAGTACCCGGGGGAGGAAGATAGGAGAGACCCAGTACTTC
NA	TRBV29-1	NA	TRBJ2-5	CSVDSTYRETQYF	TGCAGCGTTGATTCGACTTACCGGGAGACCCAGTACTTC
few	TRBV10-3	TRBD1	TRBJ1-4	CAISPQGASGEKLFF	TGTGCCATCAGTCCACAGGGGGCATCGGGGGAAAAACTGTTTTTT
NA	TRBV7-2	TRBD2	TRBJ2-5	CASKGLARYQETQYF	TGTGCCAGCAAAGGACTAGCGCGGTACCAAGAGACCCAGTACTTC
few	TRBV5-6	TRBD1	TRBJ2-7	CASSLKDRYSSWAQYF	TGTGCCAGCAGCTTGAAGGACAGGTATAGTAGTTGGGCCCAGTACTTC
NA	TRBV10-2	NA	TRBJ2-7	CASSLTGPYEQYF	TGCGCCAGCAGCCTGACAGGTCCCTACGAGCAGTACTTC
NA	TRBV7-8	TRBD1	TRBJ1-4	CASSAPDRGGEKLFF	TGTGCCAGCAGCGCGCCAGACAGGGGGGGGGAAAAACTGTTTTTT
NA	TRBV16	TRBD1	TRBJ2-5	CASSHPPGTGGETQYF	TGTGCCAGCAGCCACCCTCCGGGGACAGGGGGAGAGACCCAGTACTTC